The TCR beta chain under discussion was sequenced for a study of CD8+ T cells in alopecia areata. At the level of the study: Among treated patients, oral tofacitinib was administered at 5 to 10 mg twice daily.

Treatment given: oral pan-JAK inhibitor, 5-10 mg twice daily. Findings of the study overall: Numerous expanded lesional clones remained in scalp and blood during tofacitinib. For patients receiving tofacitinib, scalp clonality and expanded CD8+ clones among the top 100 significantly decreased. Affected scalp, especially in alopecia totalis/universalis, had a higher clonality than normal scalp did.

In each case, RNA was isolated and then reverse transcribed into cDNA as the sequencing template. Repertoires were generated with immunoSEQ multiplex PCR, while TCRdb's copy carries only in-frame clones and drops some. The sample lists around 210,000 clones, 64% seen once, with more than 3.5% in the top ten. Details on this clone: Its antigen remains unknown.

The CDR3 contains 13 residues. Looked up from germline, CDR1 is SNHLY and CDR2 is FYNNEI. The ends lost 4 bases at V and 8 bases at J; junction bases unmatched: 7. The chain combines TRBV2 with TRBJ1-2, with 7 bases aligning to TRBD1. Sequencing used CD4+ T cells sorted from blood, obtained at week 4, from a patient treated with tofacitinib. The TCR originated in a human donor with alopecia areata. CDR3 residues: CASSGDSVTGYTF. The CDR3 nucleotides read TGTGCCAGCAGTGGGGACAGCGTAACAGGCTACACCTTC.